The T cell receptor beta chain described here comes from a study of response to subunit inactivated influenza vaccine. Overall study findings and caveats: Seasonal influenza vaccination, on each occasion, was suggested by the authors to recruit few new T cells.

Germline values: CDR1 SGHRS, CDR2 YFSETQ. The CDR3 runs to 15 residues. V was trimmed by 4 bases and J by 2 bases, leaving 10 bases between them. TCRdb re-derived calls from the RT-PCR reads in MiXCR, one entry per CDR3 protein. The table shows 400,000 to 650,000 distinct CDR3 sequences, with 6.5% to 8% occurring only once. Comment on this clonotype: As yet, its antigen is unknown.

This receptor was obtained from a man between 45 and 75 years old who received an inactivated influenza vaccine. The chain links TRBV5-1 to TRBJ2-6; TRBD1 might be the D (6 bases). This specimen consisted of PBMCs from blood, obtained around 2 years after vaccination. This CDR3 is CASSEQGTGANVLTF. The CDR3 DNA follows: TGCGCCAGCAGCGAACAGGGAACTGGGGCCAACGTCCTGACTTTC.